This TCR beta chain was captured in a study of T-cell reconstitution after alpha-beta-depleted transplantation in children (dated by TCRdb to 2016 to 2018). Background for the entire study: T-cell immune reconstitution after TCRalphabeta/CD19-depleted allogeneic hematopoietic cell transplantation in children was quantitatively tracked in the study by means of TCR repertoire profiling.

The treatment or condition label on this specimen signifies: allogeneic hematopoietic cell transplantation with graft depleted of TCRalphabeta T cells and CD19 B cells. Transplant recipients were children who received TCRalphabeta/CD19-depleted allogeneic hematopoietic cell grafts. Points the paper makes about the study in general: The apparently early recovery of alphabetaT-cell counts about two months after transplant reportedly depended on only several hundred rapidly expanded clones that came from non-depleted graft cells. Over the following months the frequencies of hyperexpanded clones went down, and after one year T-cell counts and TCRbeta diversity were mostly credited to newly produced T cells. In some patients, the high TCRbeta diversity seen at day 60 was put down to recipient T cells and intrathymic progenitors that had survived conditioning.

This clonotype was observed at least ten times. Which antigen it targets is not known. No qualities accompany the bases; no much larger clone lies one base away. Libraries were constructed by PCR. TCRdb lists the instrument as Illumina HiSeq 2500. TCR libraries were prepared with molecular barcoding, using unique molecular identifiers to normalize TCRbeta repertoire quantification. In TCRdb, the public reads were trimmed at Q25 with fastp and aligned with MiXCR, with productive beta chains retained. Entries are consolidated by CDR3 protein sequence, retaining the most common genes and DNA. The sample records about a million distinct CDR3 sequences, 25% to 35% of which are singletons. Jointly, the top ten make up over 25% of the sample. Via the germline V gene, CDR1 is SGHRS and CDR2 YFSETQ. The V end loses 4 bases and the J end loses 8 bases, and a stretch of 16 bases separates them. Including cysteine and phenylalanine, the CDR3 has 14 amino acids. Here the CDR3 DNA is all that survives: 42 bases in frame from base 1.

The origin of this receptor is a boy less than two years old who had a stem cell transplant for SCID, so the T cells may come from the graft donor. The sequenced sample was PBMCs, mostly from graft donor cells, obtained 360 days after TCRalphabeta/CD19-depleted stem cell transplant. The chain links TRBV5-1 with TRBJ2-1, and TRBD2 may be the D gene, going by 7 matching bases. The CDR3 loop reads CASSQWGGPDEQFF. The nucleotides read TGCGCCAGCAGCCAATGGGGGGGGCCAGATGAGCAGTTCTTC.